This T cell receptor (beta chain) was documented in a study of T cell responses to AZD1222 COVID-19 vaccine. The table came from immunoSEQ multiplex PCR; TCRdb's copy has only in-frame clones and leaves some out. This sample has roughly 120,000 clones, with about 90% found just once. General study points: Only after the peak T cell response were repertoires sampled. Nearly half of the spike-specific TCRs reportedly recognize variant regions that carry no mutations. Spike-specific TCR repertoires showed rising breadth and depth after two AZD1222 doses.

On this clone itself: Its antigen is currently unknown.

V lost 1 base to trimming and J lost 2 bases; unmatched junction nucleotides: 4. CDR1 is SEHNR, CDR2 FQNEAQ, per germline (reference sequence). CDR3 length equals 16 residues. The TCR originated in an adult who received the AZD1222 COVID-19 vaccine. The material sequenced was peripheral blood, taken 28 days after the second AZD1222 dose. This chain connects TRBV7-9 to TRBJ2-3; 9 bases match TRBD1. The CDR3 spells CASSLDWTGATDTQYF. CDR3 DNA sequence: TGTGCCAGCAGCTTAGATTGGACAGGGGCCACAGATACGCAGTATTTT.